This TCR beta chain is drawn from a study of long-term antiretroviral therapy in people with HIV. Findings and limits, study-wide: Adherence to ART, viral resistance and therapy changes lacked any data.

Notes on this clone: Its antigen is not known.

CDR1 is SGHDT and CDR2 is YYEEEE in the germline V gene. The ends lost 2 bases at V and 3 bases at J; junction bases unmatched: 6. CDR3 length: 16 amino acids. Sequencing relied on immunoSEQ assay v3.0, run at survey level. Samples were sequenced targeting roughly 40,000-50,000 T-cell genomes each. Repertoires were generated with immunoSEQ multiplex PCR, while TCRdb's copy carries only in-frame clones and drops some. The sample records 25,000 to 35,000 clones, over 80% being singletons. Everyone in the study who had HIV was treated in the United States. The material was unsorted PBMCs, obtained roughly 2.7 years after starting antiretroviral therapy. This TCR derives from a man younger than 40 with HIV. The chain uses TRBV5-6 and TRBJ2-2, with TRBD2 identical over 8 bases. Written as DNA, the CDR3 is TGTGCCAGCAGCTTATCGTGGCGGGGGGACACCGGGGAGCTGTTTTTT. It specifies CASSLSWRGDTGELFF.